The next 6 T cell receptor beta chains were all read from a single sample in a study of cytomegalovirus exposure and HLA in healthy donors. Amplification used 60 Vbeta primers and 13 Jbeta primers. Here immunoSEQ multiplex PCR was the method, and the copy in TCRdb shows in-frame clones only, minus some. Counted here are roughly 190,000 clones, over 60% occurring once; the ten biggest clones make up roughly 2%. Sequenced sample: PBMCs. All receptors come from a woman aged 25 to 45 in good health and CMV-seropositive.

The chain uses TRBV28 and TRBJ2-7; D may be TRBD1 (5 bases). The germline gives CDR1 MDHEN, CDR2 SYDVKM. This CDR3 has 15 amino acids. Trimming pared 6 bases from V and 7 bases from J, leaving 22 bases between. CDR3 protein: CASRSQGRPIDEQYF. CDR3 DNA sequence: TGTGCCAGCAGAAGCCAGGGTCGCCCTATTGATGAGCAGTACTTC.

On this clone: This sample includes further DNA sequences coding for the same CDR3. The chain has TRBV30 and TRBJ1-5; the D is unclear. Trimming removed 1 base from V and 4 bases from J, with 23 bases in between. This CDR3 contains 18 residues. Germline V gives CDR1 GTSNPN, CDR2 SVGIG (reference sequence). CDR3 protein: CAWSGAGSYDGGNQPQHF. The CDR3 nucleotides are TGTGCCTGGAGTGGGGCCGGGTCCTATGACGGAGGGAATCAGCCCCAGCATTTT.

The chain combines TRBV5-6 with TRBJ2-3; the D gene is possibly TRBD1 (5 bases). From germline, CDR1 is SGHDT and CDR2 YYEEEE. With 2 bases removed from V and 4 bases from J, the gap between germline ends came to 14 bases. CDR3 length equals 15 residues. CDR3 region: CASSFRVRAADTQYF. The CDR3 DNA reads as TGTGCCAGCAGCTTTAGGGTCAGGGCGGCAGATACGCAGTATTTT.

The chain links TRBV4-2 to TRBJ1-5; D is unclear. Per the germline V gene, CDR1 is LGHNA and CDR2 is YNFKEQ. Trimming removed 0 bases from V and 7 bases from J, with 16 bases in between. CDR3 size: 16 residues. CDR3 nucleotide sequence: TGTGCCAGCAGCCAAGAGGTCCAGCGTCTAACCCAGCCCCAGCATTTT. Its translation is CASSQEVQRLTQPQHF.

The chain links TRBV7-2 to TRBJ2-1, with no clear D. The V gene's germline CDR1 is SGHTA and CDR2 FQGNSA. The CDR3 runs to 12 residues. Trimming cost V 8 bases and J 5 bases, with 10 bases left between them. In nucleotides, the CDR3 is TGTGCCAGCGGCCGACTTCACAATGAGCAGTTCTTC. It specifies CASGRLHNEQFF.

The CDR3 loop is CASSQLFGQGRFF. The CDR3 nucleotides are TGTGCCAGCAGCCAACTTTTCGGACAGGGGCGGTTCTTC. The rearrangement links TRBV14 to TRBJ2-1; 9 bases fit TRBD1. The CDR3 is made up of 13 amino acids. From germline, CDR1 is SGHDN and CDR2 FVKESK. After removal of 2 bases from V and 15 bases from J, the junction contained 8 bases not matched to a gene.